This T cell receptor beta chain was recorded in a study of tumor-infiltrating lymphocytes in primary liver carcinoma. Whole-study context: About 3.5 to 8 million productive TCRbeta reads were obtained from the samples, with similar numbers across tissue types. Study findings and constraints: Between tumor regions, pairs overlapped more than tumor-adjacent and tumor-blood pairs did.

As regards this clonotype: Antigen: not known.

Using a constant-region primer together with ProtoScript II reverse transcriptase, TCR beta cDNA was made from about 500 ng of total RNA. ARM-PCR, slightly modified, supplied the TCR beta libraries through three nested multiplex PCR rounds. For around 9 cycles apiece, the opening two PCR rounds ran with TRBV1-TRBV30 forward primers and a C-beta reverse primer. From the multiplex PCR reads, TCRdb called clonotypes with MiXCR, one entry per CDR3 protein. The table has about 330,000 distinct CDR3 sequences, less than 65% seen once; the top ten hold about 6.3%. Extraction also yielded germline DNA, while blood RNA was obtained from unsorted whole blood. The patients, who had chronic HBV infection, were treatment-naive (untreated). Before the operation took place, about 4.4 milliliters of peripheral blood were collected. Trimming left V 0 bases short and J 6 bases short, with 6 bases between. The CDR3 has 13 residues. Germline-derived CDR1 and CDR2 are SGHRS and YFSETQ.

The chain has TRBV5-1 and TRBJ1-4; no definite D call. Sequencing was performed on peripheral blood. The sequence was collected from a man in his forties or fifties with primary liver carcinoma and hepatitis B virus infection. This chain's CDR3 is CASSLAEDEKLFF. The CDR3 bases are TGCGCCAGCAGCTTGGCTGAGGATGAAAAACTGTTTTTT.